In its sample, the clone carrying this T cell receptor (beta chain) was seen a few times. Through a sample-barcoded 5' primer and a J-beta primer mix, a second PCR was run for about 6 to 12 cycles. MiXCR, run by TCRdb on the 5' RACE reads, gives a single entry per CDR3 protein. This table holds roughly 800,000 distinct CDR3 sequences, around 36% found once. In germline, CDR1 is DFQATT, CDR2 SNEGSKA (reference sequence). V was trimmed by 3 bases and J by 5 bases, leaving 10 bases between them. CDR3 length equals 12 residues. This sample stems from a study of blood T cells in healthy people across ages. The total RNA that was extracted per sample amounted to at least 6 micrograms.

This TCR derives from a man between 18 and 35 years old in good health. Sequencing was carried out using blood. The V gene is TRBV20-1, the J gene TRBJ2-5; unclear D gene. DNA of the CDR3: TGCAGTGCTAGTCGCGAAGCGGAGACCCAGTACTTC. Translation: CSASREAETQYF.